The 24 T cell receptor beta chains reported below all come from one sample, sequenced in a study of siplizumab effects on memory and regulatory T cells. The table came from immunoSEQ multiplex PCR; TCRdb's copy has only in-frame clones and leaves some out. The table records some 100,000 clones, 85% to 95% of them present only once. The sequenced material came from non-Treg CD4+ T cells sorted from blood. All receptors derive from a human donor in good health.

V usage is TRBV18 and J usage is TRBJ2-7; 8 bases agree with TRBD2. J gave up 4 bases and V 0 bases, and 8 bases lay outside the gene matches. The CDR3 is 16 residues long. Germline CDR1 is KGHSH and CDR2 is LQKENI. The CDR3 DNA reads as TGTGCCAGCTCACCACCCTCAAGCGGGGGAGCTTACGAGCAGTACTTC. As protein: CASSPPSSGGAYEQYF.

The V call is TRBV7-2, the J call TRBJ2-7; TRBD2 agrees at 11 bases. The CDR3 spans 14 residues. Germline loops: CDR1 SGHTA, CDR2 FQGNSA. V lost 7 bases and J lost 2; bases outside the gene matches: 4. CDR3 coding DNA: TGTGCCAGCAACCCGACTAGCGGGGCCTACGAGCAGTACTTC. This codes for CASNPTSGAYEQYF.

This clone is a singleton in its sample. This rearrangement joins TRBV5-3 to TRBJ2-5; the D gene is possibly TRBD1 (6 bases). TRBV5-3 is an open reading frame whose function is uncertain. The CDR3 length is 14 residues. V was pared by 5 bases and J by 1 base, with 12 bases between. DNA of the CDR3: TGTGCCAGAAGGACAGGCCAAGTCCAAGAGACCCAGTACTTC. Amino acid sequence: CARRTGQVQETQYF.

This chain uses TRBV9 with TRBJ2-2; no clear D. The CDR3 loop spans 14 amino acids. The germline V gene has CDR1 SGDLS and CDR2 YYNGEE. The V end lost 3 bases, the J end lost 6 bases, and 12 bases lay between the germline ends. This CDR3 reads CASSAATAAGELFF. The DNA for the CDR3 is TGTGCCAGCAGCGCAGCTACAGCAGCCGGGGAGCTGTTTTTT.

V usage is TRBV10-2 and J usage is TRBJ1-3; TRBD1 agrees at 7 bases. Germline trimming cut 3 bases from V and 5 bases from J; bases unmatched to any gene: 4. The CDR3 length is 14 residues. Germline CDR1 reads WSHSY; CDR2 reads SAAADI. CDR3 sequence: CASSEQGTRNTIYF. The CDR3 region has the DNA TGCGCCAGCAGTGAACAGGGGACAAGAAACACCATATATTTT.

This sequence joins TRBV2 and TRBJ2-7; D is undetermined. The CDR3 runs to 13 residues. Per the germline V gene, CDR1 is SNHLY and CDR2 is FYNNEI. With 6 bases removed from V and 3 bases from J, the gap between germline ends came to 12 bases. Written as DNA, the CDR3 is TGTGCCAGCAGACGTATCGAGAGCTACGAGCAGTACTTC. It encodes CASRRIESYEQYF.

The J gene is TRBJ2-1, the V gene TRBV2; unclear D gene. V was pared by 6 bases and J by 6 bases, with 12 bases between. There are 13 residues in the CDR3. Germline V CDR1 and CDR2: SNHLY, FYNNEI. The CDR3 spells CASRALGRNEQFF. The DNA for the CDR3 is TGTGCCAGCAGGGCGCTAGGGCGCAATGAGCAGTTCTTC.

Written as DNA, the CDR3 is TGTGCCAGCTCACCTGCCTGGGCTGAAGCTTTCTTT. This codes for CASSPAWAEAFF. V and J are TRBV18 and TRBJ1-1; D is undetermined. The CDR3 contains 12 residues. V was shortened by 3 bases and J by 6 bases, with 8 bases between the two germline ends. Germline V gene data show CDR1 as KGHSH and CDR2 as LQKENI.

The chain employs TRBV7-8 and TRBJ1-3; D gene uncertain. Looked up from germline, CDR1 is SGHVS and CDR2 is FQNEAQ. V shed 4 bases and J shed 16 bases, with 17 bases lying between them. The CDR3 spans 12 residues. The CDR3 loop is CASSSDARGAYF. The DNA for the CDR3 is TGTGCCAGCAGCTCAGACGCCCGGGGTGCTTATTTT.

The chain uses TRBV19 and TRBJ2-2; 10 bases are shared with TRBD1. V shed 6 bases and J 5 bases; nucleotides not matched to a gene: 6. The CDR3 sequence is 15 residues long. Germline V gene sequence: CDR1 LNHDA, CDR2 SQIVND (reference sequence). CDR3 nucleotide sequence: TGTGCCAGTAGCCAGACAGGGGGCGCGACCGGGGAGCTGTTTTTT. This encodes CASSQTGGATGELFF.

V and J are TRBV28 and TRBJ2-2, with a weak D call TRBD2 (7 bases). CDR1 is MDHEN and CDR2 is SYDVKM in the germline V gene. Between the trimmed V and J ends, which lost 5 bases and 6 bases, there was a span of 19 bases. The CDR3 contains 16 residues. This chain's CDR3 is CASSALTGRGAGELFF. Here the CDR3 DNA reads TGTGCCAGCAGTGCCCTCACAGGGAGGGGGGCCGGGGAGCTGTTTTTT.

The gene calls are TRBV6-6 and TRBJ2-7, with 7 bases aligning to TRBD2. J gave up 3 bases and V 6 bases, and 8 bases lay outside the gene matches. This CDR3 has 14 residues. Germline CDR1 is MNHNY and CDR2 is SVGAGI (reference sequence). The chain's CDR3 is CASSHEAGDYEQYF. CDR3 DNA: TGTGCCAGCAGCCACGAGGCGGGGGACTACGAGCAGTACTTC.

The chain combines TRBV5-1 with TRBJ2-4; the D gene could be TRBD1 or TRBD2 (6 bases each). Germline CDR1 reads SGHRS; CDR2 reads YFSETQ. The V and J ends lost 4 bases and 10 bases respectively, with 21 bases between them. The length of the CDR3 is 15 residues. CDR3 bases: TGCGCCAGCAGCCGGGACCGGGCCGAGGGGGGTATTCAGTACTTC. It translates to CASSRDRAEGGIQYF. Based on the CDR3 plus reference TRBV5-1 and TRBJ2-4, the full variable domain is KAGVTQTPRYLIKTRGQQVTLSCSPISGHRSVSWYQQTPGQGLQFLFEYFSETQRNKGNFPGRFSGRQFSNSRSEMNVSTLELGDSALYLCASSRDRAEGGIQYFGAGTRLSVL.

This chain uses TRBV6-5 with TRBJ2-5, with 8 nucleotides matching TRBD1. V lost 5 bases and J lost 3; bases outside the gene matches: 5. Per germline, CDR1 MNHEY and CDR2 SVGAGI. The CDR3 totals 14 residues. The CDR3 coding sequence is TGTGCCAGCAGTACCCGGACAGGGAAAGAGACCCAGTACTTC. This encodes CASSTRTGKETQYF.

The V call is TRBV30, the J call TRBJ2-7; 8 bases agree with TRBD2. V shed 2 bases, J shed 5 bases, and the junction held 11 bases outside the gene matches. This CDR3 has 15 amino acids. The germline CDR1 and CDR2 sequences are GTSNPN and SVGIG (reference sequence). For the CDR3, the DNA is TGTGCCTGGAGTAACGGGGGACTAGGGAACCACGAGCAGTACTTC. Translation: CAWSNGGLGNHEQYF.

This chain joins TRBV28 and TRBJ1-1, with 7 bases that match TRBD1. CDR3 length: 13 amino acids. The junction had 13 bases not matched to a gene; V was cut back by 8 bases and J by 10 bases. Germline CDR1 is MDHEN and CDR2 is SYDVKM. CDR3 residues: CASRQGGGVVAFF. In DNA, the CDR3 is TGTGCCAGCCGACAGGGAGGCGGGGTGGTAGCTTTCTTT.

V gene TRBV4-3 combines with J gene TRBJ1-2; no firm D call. V lost 0 bases, J lost 4 bases, and 12 bases lay in between. This CDR3 has 15 amino acids. The germline CDR1 and CDR2 sequences are LGHNA and YSLEER. The CDR3 is CASSQDQYVGYGYTF. CDR3 sequence (DNA): TGCGCCAGCAGCCAAGATCAGTATGTGGGCTATGGCTACACCTTC.

The chain uses TRBV6-6 and TRBJ1-3; no reliable D call. Germline V gives CDR1 MNHNY, CDR2 SVGAGI (reference sequence). The CDR3 is 13 amino acids. Trimming stripped 2 bases from V and 3 bases from J, with 5 bases between. CDR3 sequence reads: CASSYRVGNTIYF. The CDR3 region has the DNA TGTGCCAGCAGTTACAGAGTTGGAAACACCATATATTTT.

The V and J genes are TRBV6-1 and TRBJ1-3; D is unresolved. V lost 0 bases and J 0 bases, leaving 6 bases between the germline ends. Per germline, CDR1 MNHNS and CDR2 SASEGT. The CDR3 extends over 15 amino acids. The CDR3 DNA sequence: TGTGCCAGCAGTGAAGCAGGGTACTCTGGAAACACCATATATTTT. This gives the protein CASSEAGYSGNTIYF.

This clone was picked up one time. The chain has TRBV4-3 and TRBJ2-1, with TRBD2 identical over 10 bases. This CDR3 has 16 residues. Germline V gene data show CDR1 as LGHNA and CDR2 as YSLEER. J was trimmed by 7 bases and V by 4 bases; bases with no gene match: 10. The CDR3 loop reads CASSPLGSGGWNEQFF. In DNA form, the CDR3 reads TGCGCCAGCAGCCCCTTAGGTAGCGGGGGGTGGAATGAGCAGTTCTTC.

This sequence joins TRBV7-2 and TRBJ2-3; 7 nucleotides match TRBD1. Germline V gives CDR1 SGHTA, CDR2 FQGNSA. CDR3 length: 15 residues. V dropped 2 bases and J dropped 0; count of bases not matched to a gene: 2. In DNA, the CDR3 is TGTGCCAGCAGCTTACAACAGGGGAGCACAGATACGCAGTATTTT. This translates into CASSLQQGSTDTQYF.

The chain has TRBV21-1 and TRBJ2-7; the DNA was not compared with TRBD2, the D call given in the table. TRBV21-1 is reported as a pseudogene. This CDR3 has 13 residues. The CDR3 DNA is TGTGCCAGCAGCAAGGGGGGGGCCTACGAGCAGTACTTC. Protein sequence: CASSKGGAYEQYF.

This chain connects TRBV5-1 to TRBJ2-5; no definite D call. The CDR3 runs 13 residues. The V end lost 2 bases, the J end lost 5 bases, and 10 bases lay between the germline ends. The germline V gene encodes CDR1 SGHRS and CDR2 YFSETQ. The CDR3 loop is CASSFSAKETQYF. In nucleotides, the CDR3 is TGCGCCAGCAGCTTCAGCGCGAAGGAGACCCAGTACTTC. Filled out from reference TRBV5-1 and TRBJ2-5, the complete variable domain reads KAGVTQTPRYLIKTRGQQVTLSCSPISGHRSVSWYQQTPGQGLQFLFEYFSETQRNKGNFPGRFSGRQFSNSRSEMNVSTLELGDSALYLCASSFSAKETQYFGPGTRLLVL.

The J gene is TRBJ1-3, the V gene TRBV6-1; 7 bases line up with TRBD1. This CDR3 comprises 16 residues. Losses at the gene ends were 1 base for V and 1 base for J; bases not matched to a gene: 4. CDR1 and CDR2 from the germline V gene are MNHNS and SASEGT. CDR3 in DNA: TGTGCCAGCAGTGAAGTGGGACAGACATCTGGAAACACCATATATTTT. Protein product: CASSEVGQTSGNTIYF.